The sequence of this TCR beta chain was determined in a study of T cell responses to AZD1222 COVID-19 vaccine. Study in general: Whether given at about 4 or about 12 weeks, second doses were pooled. Study results and limitations: Repertoires were collected only later (after the peak T cell response had occurred).

Profiled with immunoSEQ multiplex PCR; TCRdb holds only in-frame clones, not every one. The sample consists of fewer than 180,000 clones, less than 95% of them appearing once. CDR3 size: 16 residues. The germline V gene encodes CDR1 SEHNR and CDR2 FQNEAQ (reference sequence). The J segment lost 0 bases and the V segment lost 5 bases, leaving 9 bases of the junction unmatched. As concerns this clone: Its antigen is still unknown.

This chain uses TRBV7-9 with TRBJ1-2; TRBD1 aligns across 7 bases. The clonotype comes from an adult in good health. The source material was peripheral blood, sampled on day 0 of AZD1222 vaccination. The CDR3 bases are TGTGCCAGCAGCCCAGGAGGGGGCGCCCCTAACTATGGCTACACCTTC. Translated: CASSPGGGAPNYGYTF.